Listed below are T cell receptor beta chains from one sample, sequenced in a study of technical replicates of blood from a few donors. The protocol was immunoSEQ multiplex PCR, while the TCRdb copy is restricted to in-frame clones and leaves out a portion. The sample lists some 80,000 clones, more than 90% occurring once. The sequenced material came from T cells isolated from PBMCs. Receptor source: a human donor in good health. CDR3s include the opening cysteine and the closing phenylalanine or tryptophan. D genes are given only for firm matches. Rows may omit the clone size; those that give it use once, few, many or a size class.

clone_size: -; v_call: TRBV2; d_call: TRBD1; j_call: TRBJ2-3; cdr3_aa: CASSEDRGVGTQYF; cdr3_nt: TGTGCCAGCAGTGAAGACAGGGGTGTCGGTACGCAGTATTTT
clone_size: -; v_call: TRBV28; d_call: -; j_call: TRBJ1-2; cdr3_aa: CASTFTGPYGYTF; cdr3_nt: TGTGCCAGCACTTTCACAGGGCCCTATGGCTACACCTTC
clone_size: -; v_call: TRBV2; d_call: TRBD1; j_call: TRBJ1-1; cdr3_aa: CASSEYWTTGDTEAFF; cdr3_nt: TGTGCCAGCAGTGAATATTGGACGACAGGGGACACTGAAGCTTTCTTT
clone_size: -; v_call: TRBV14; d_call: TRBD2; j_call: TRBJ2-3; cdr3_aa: CASGSGSDTQYF; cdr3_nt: TGTGCGAGCGGGAGTGGTTCAGATACGCAGTATTTT
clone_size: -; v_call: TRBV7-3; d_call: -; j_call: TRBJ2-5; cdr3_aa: CASSFQFQETQYF; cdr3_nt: TGTGCCAGCAGCTTTCAGTTCCAAGAGACCCAGTACTTC
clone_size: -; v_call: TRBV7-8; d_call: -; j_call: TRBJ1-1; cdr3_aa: CASRHNRAPRNTEAFF; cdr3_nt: TGTGCCAGCAGGCATAACAGGGCTCCGAGGAACACTGAAGCTTTCTTT
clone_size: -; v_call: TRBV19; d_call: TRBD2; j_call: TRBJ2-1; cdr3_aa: CASSAIAGTYNEQFF; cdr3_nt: TGTGCCAGTAGTGCTATAGCGGGTACTTACAATGAGCAGTTCTTC
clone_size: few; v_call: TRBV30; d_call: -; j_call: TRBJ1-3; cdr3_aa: CAWSAQGHRNTIYF; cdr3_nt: TGTGCCTGGAGTGCACAGGGACATAGAAACACCATATATTTT
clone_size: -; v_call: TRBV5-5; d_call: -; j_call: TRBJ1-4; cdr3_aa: CASSLVRNEKLFF; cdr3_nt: TGTGCCAGCAGCTTGGTGCGTAATGAAAAACTGTTTTTT
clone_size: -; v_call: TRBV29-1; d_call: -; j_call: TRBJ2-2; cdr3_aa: CSVGANPSNTGELFF; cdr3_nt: TGCAGCGTTGGAGCAAATCCTTCGAACACCGGGGAGCTGTTTTTT
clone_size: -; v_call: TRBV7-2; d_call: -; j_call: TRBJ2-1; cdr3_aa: CASSSLYYNEQFF; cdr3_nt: TGTGCCAGCAGCTCACTATACTACAATGAGCAGTTCTTC
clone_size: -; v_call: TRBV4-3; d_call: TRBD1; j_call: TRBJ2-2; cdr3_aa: CASSQYRGTGELFF; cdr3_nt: TGCGCCAGCAGCCAATACAGGGGAACCGGGGAGCTGTTTTTT
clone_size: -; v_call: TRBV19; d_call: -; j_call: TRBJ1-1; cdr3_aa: CASSAIGEGGTEAFF; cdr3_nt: TGTGCCAGTAGTGCCATCGGGGAAGGGGGCACTGAAGCTTTCTTT
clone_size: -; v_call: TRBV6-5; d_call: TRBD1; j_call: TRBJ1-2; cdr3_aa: CASSLSRGLGYTF; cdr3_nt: TGTGCCAGCAGTTTGTCCAGGGGGCTTGGCTACACCTTC
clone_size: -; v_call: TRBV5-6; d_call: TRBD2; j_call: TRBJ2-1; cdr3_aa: CASSFFLAGVSSYNEQFF; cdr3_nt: TGTGCCAGCAGCTTTTTTCTAGCGGGAGTGAGCTCCTACAATGAGCAGTTCTTC
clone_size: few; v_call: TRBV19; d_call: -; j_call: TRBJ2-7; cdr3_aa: CASSREPGYEQYF; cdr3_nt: TGTGCCAGTAGTAGAGAGCCGGGCTACGAGCAGTACTTC
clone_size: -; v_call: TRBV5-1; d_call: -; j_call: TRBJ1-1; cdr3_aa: CASSPNTNTEAFF; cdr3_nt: TGCGCCAGCAGCCCCAACACGAACACTGAAGCTTTCTTT
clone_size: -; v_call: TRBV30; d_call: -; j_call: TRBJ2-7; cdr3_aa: CAATGILEQYF; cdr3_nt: TGTGCCGCGACGGGGATCCTCGAGCAGTACTTC
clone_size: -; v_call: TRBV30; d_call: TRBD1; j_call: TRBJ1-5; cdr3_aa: CAWQGATNQPQHF; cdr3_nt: TGTGCCTGGCAGGGGGCCACCAATCAGCCCCAGCATTTT
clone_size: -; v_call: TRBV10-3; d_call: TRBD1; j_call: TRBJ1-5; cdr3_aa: CAISASDRKTEPQHF; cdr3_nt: TGTGCCATCAGTGCCTCGGACAGGAAGACTGAGCCCCAGCATTTT
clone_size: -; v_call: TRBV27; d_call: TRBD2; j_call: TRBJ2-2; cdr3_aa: CASSFGTSVLGELFF; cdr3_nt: TGTGCCAGCAGTTTCGGGACTAGCGTCCTCGGGGAGCTGTTTTTT
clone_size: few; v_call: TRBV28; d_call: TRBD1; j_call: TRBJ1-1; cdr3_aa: CASTIDRGAEAFF; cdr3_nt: TGTGCCAGCACCATAGACAGGGGAGCTGAAGCTTTCTTT
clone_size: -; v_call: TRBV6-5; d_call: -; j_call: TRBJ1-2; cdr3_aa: CASSPQSNYGYTF; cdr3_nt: TGTGCCAGCAGCCCACAGAGTAACTATGGCTACACCTTC
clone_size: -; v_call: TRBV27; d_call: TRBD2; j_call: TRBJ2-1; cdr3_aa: CASNGLANEQFF; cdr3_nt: TGTGCCAGCAACGGACTAGCTAATGAGCAGTTCTTC
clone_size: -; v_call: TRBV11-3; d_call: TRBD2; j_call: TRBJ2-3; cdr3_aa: CASSLEVTSGGRDTQYF; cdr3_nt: TGTGCCAGCAGCTTAGAAGTGACTAGCGGGGGAAGGGATACGCAGTATTTT
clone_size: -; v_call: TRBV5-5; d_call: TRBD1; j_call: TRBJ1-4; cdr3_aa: CASSSGQGQGNEKLFF; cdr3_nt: TGTGCCAGCAGCTCTGGGCAGGGACAGGGGAACGAAAAACTGTTTTTT
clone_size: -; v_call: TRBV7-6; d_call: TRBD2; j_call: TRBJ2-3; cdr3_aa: CASSASWLAVTDTQYF; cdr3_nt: TGTGCCAGCAGCGCCTCATGGCTAGCGGTCACAGATACGCAGTATTTT
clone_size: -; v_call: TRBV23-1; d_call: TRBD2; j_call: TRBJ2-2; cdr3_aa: CASSQSGLAGEVCGTGELFF; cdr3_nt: TGCGCCAGCAGTCAGTCGGGACTAGCGGGAGAAGTTTGTGGCACCGGGGAGCTGTTTTTT
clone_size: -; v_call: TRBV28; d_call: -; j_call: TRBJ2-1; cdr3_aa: CASSLTRTAVYNEQFF; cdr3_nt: TGTGCCAGCAGTTTAACCCGGACAGCCGTGTACAATGAGCAGTTCTTC
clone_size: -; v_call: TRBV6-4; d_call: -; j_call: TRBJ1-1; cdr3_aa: CASAEWGKIMNTEAFF; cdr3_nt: TGTGCCAGCGCCGAATGGGGCAAAATCATGAACACTGAAGCTTTCTTT
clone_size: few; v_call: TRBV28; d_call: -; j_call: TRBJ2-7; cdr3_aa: CASSSSRDSYEQYF; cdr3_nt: TGTGCCAGCAGTTCCTCCCGGGACTCCTACGAGCAGTACTTC
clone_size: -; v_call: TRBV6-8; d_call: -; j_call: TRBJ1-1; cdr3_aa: CASSPRKGEGAEAFF; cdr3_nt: TGTGCCAGCAGCCCTAGAAAAGGGGAGGGGGCTGAAGCTTTCTTT
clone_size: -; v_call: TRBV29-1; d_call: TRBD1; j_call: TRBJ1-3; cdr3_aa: CSVEGYGTGINF; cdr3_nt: TGCAGCGTTGAGGGGTACGGGACAGGGATAAATTTT
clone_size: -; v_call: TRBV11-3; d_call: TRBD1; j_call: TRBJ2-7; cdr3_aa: CASTDYRGSYEQYF; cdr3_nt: TGTGCCAGCACCGACTACAGGGGTTCCTACGAGCAGTACTTC
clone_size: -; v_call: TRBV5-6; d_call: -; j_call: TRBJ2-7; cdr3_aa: CASSLGGSSSYEQYF; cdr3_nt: TGTGCCAGCAGCTTGGGGGGCTCGAGCTCCTACGAGCAGTACTTC
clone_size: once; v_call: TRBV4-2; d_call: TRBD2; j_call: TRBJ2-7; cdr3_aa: CASSQETAAGGVYEQYF; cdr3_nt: TGTGCCAGCAGCCAAGAAACGGCGGCGGGGGGGGTGTACGAGCAGTACTTC
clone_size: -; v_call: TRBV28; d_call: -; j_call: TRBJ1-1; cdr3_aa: CASSLIGWRNTEAFF; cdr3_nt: TGTGCCAGCAGTTTGATCGGGTGGCGGAACACTGAAGCTTTCTTT
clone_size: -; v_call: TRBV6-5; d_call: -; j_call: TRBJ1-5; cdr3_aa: CASSLQGSDQPQHF; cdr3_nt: TGTGCCAGCAGTTTACAGGGTTCTGATCAGCCCCAGCATTTT
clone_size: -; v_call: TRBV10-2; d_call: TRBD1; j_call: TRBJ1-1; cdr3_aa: CASRERDRGGNTEAFF; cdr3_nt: TGCGCCAGCAGGGAGAGGGACAGGGGAGGGAACACTGAAGCTTTCTTT
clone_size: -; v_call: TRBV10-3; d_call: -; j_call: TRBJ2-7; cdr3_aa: CAISELGDGQYF; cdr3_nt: TGTGCCATCAGTGAGCTAGGGGATGGGCAGTACTTC
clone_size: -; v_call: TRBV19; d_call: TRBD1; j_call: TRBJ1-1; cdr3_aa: CAISPGQGAWGTEAFF; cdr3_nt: TGTGCCATTTCTCCGGGACAGGGGGCATGGGGCACTGAAGCTTTCTTT
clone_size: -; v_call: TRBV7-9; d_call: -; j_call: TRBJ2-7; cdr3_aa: CASSLSVGASSYEQYF; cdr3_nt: TGTGCCAGCAGCTTATCGGTTGGGGCGAGCTCCTACGAGCAGTACTTC
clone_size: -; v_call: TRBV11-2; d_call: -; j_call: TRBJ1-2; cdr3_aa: CASSLDLVDYGYTF; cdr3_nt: TGTGCCAGCAGCTTAGATCTCGTCGACTATGGCTACACCTTC
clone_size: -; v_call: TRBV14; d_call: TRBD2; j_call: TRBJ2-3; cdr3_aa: CASSQELAGVGTDTQYF; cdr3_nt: TGTGCCAGCAGCCAAGAACTAGCGGGAGTAGGAACAGATACGCAGTATTTT
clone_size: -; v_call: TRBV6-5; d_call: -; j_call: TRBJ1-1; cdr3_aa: CASSYGLGGNTEAFF; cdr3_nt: TGTGCCAGCAGTTATGGTTTAGGGGGGAACACTGAAGCTTTCTTT
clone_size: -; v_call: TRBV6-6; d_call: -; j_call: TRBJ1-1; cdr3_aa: CASSPSNTEAFF; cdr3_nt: TGTGCCAGCAGTCCCTCGAACACTGAAGCTTTCTTT
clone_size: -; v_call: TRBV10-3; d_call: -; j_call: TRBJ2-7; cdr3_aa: CAISESRDEQYF; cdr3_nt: TGTGCCATCAGTGAGTCGAGGGACGAGCAGTACTTC
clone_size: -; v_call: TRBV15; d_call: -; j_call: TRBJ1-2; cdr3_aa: CATSTDSRYGYTF; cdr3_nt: TGTGCCACCAGCACCGACAGTCGCTATGGCTACACCTTC
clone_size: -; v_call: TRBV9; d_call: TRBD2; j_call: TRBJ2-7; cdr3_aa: CASSVATGGPYYEQYF; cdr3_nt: TGTGCCAGCAGCGTAGCTACGGGAGGGCCCTACTACGAGCAGTACTTC
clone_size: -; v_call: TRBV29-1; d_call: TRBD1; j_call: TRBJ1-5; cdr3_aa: CSVARGGSNQPQHF; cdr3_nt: TGCAGCGTCGCAAGAGGGGGCAGCAATCAGCCCCAGCATTTT
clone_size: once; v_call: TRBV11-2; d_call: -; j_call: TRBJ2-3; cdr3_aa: CAGGTTDTQYF; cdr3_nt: TGTGCCGGGGGCACCACTGATACGCAGTATTTT
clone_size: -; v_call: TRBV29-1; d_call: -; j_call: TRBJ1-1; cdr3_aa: CSVDRAAVEAFF; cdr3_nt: TGCAGCGTTGACAGGGCTGCTGTAGAAGCTTTCTTT
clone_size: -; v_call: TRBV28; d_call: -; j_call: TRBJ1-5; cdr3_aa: CASGKGGSNQPQHF; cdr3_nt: TGTGCCAGCGGCAAGGGAGGGAGCAATCAGCCCCAGCATTTT
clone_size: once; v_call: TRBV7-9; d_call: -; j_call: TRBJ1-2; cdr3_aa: CASSLARDQQGYGYTF; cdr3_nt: TGTGCCAGCAGCTTAGCCCGAGACCAGCAGGGCTATGGCTACACCTTC
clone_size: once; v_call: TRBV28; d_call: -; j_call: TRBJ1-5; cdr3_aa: CASFVEGFDQPQHF; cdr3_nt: TGTGCCAGCTTCGTGGAGGGTTTTGATCAGCCCCAGCATTTT
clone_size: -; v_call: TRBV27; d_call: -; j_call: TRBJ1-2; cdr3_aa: CASSLAGAFGYGYTF; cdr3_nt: TGTGCCAGCAGTCTGGCAGGTGCTTTTGGCTATGGCTACACCTTC
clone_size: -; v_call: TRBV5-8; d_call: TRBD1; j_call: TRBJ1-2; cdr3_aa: CASSLAVGGNYGYTF; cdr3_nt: TGTGCCAGCAGCTTGGCTGTAGGGGGCAACTATGGCTACACCTTC
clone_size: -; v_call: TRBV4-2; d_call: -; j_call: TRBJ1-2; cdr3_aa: CASSQDGGGYGYTF; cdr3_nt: TGTGCCAGCAGCCAAGATGGCGGTGGTTATGGCTACACCTTC
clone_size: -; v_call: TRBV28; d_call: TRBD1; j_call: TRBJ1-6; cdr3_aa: CASSYPGQLNSPLHF; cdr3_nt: TGTGCCAGCAGTTACCCGGGACAGTTAAATTCACCCCTCCACTTT
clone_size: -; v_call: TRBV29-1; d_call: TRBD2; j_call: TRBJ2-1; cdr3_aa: CSVERETNEQFF; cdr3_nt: TGCAGCGTTGAGCGGGAGACCAATGAGCAGTTCTTC